Below are 15 T cell receptor beta chains sequenced from a single sample in a study of T cell changes during pregnancy in multiple sclerosis. Data came from immunoSEQ multiplex PCR; TCRdb stores just in-frame clones and leaves some out. The sample has 50,000 to 55,000 clones, 80% to 95% seen once; the top ten hold roughly 0.4%. Sequences were derived from CD4+ T cells from peripheral blood mononuclear cells, sampled after pregnancy. All receptors derive from a female donor with multiple sclerosis, enrolled in a pregnancy study.

CDR3 loop: CASSLWGQGSAKNIQYF. The CDR3 DNA reads as TGCGCCAGCAGCTTGTGGGGACAGGGGTCGGCCAAAAACATTCAGTACTTC. The V call is TRBV5-1, the J call TRBJ2-4; 10 nucleotides line up with TRBD1. The CDR3 contains 17 residues. In germline, CDR1 is SGHRS, CDR2 YFSETQ. V shed 1 base and J 1 base; nucleotides not matched to a gene: 5.

CDR3 in DNA: TGTGCCTGGAGTGTACTCAGGGGGCGGGGGCTATACTATGGCTACACCTTC. It encodes CAWSVLRGRGLYYGYTF. The chain is built from TRBV30 and TRBJ1-2; 8 nucleotides align to TRBD1. Germline loops: CDR1 GTSNPN, CDR2 SVGIG (reference sequence). J gave up 3 bases and V 0 bases, and 12 bases lay outside the gene matches. The CDR3 totals 17 residues.

This chain joins TRBV11-2 and TRBJ1-4; D gene unclear. V lost 5 bases to trimming and J lost 0 bases, with 7 bases between them. Germline V lookup: CDR1 SGHAT, CDR2 FQNNGV. This CDR3 spans 14 amino acids. CDR3: CASSPLSTNEKLFF. The CDR3 bases are TGTGCCAGCAGCCCCCTATCAACTAATGAAAAACTGTTTTTT.

This chain links TRBV6-5 with TRBJ2-3; 9 nucleotides match TRBD2. Germline V gives CDR1 MNHEY, CDR2 SVGAGI. J gave up 2 bases and V 1 base, and 4 bases lay outside the gene matches. The CDR3 length is 16 residues. CDR3 bases: TGTGCCAGCAGTTACTTGACTAGCGGTTACACAGATACGCAGTATTTT. Amino acids: CASSYLTSGYTDTQYF.

This clone was found once. A read error may account for a junction end that differs from germline. The rearrangement joins TRBV29-1 to TRBJ1-3; the match to TRBD1 covers 8 bases. The CDR3 contains 13 residues. CDR1 is SQVTM and CDR2 is ANQGSEA in the germline V gene. CDR3 sequence (DNA): TGCAGCGTTGAGGCAGGGGGCGGAAGCACCATATATTTT. This gives the protein CSVEAGGGSTIYF.

The gene calls are TRBV30 and TRBJ2-7; 8 nucleotides match TRBD1. The length of the CDR3 is 14 residues. From germline, CDR1 is GTSNPN and CDR2 SVGIG (reference sequence). The V and J ends lost 2 bases and 7 bases, in that order; junction bases with no gene match: 10. The CDR3 here is CAWSTTGVFGEQYF. CDR3 DNA: TGTGCCTGGAGTACGACAGGGGTCTTTGGGGAGCAGTACTTC.

This chain links TRBV18 with TRBJ1-4, with 8 bases matching TRBD1. V shed 1 base and J 0 bases; nucleotides not matched to a gene: 4. CDR1 is KGHSH, CDR2 LQKENI, per germline. The CDR3 extends over 17 amino acids. The CDR3 sequence is CASSPLTGAATNEKLFF. Here the CDR3 DNA reads TGTGCCAGCTCACCACTGACAGGGGCCGCAACTAATGAAAAACTGTTTTTT.

The chain links TRBV7-9 to TRBJ1-2, with TRBD1 as a possible D gene (5 bases). V was shortened by 0 bases and J by 5 bases, with 13 bases between the two germline ends. The germline CDR1 and CDR2 sequences are SEHNR and FQNEAQ (reference sequence). The CDR3 spans 15 residues. The CDR3 DNA follows: TGTGCCAGCAGCTTAGCGGGGGGAAGGGTGTATGGCTACACCTTC. Translated, it gives CASSLAGGRVYGYTF.

CDR3 protein: CASSQGAAAGTGDTGELFF. The CDR3 DNA follows: TGTGCCAGTAGTCAGGGGGCAGCGGCAGGGACTGGGGACACCGGGGAGCTGTTTTTT. This chain links TRBV19 with TRBJ2-2, with TRBD1 identical over 8 bases. The CDR3 totals 19 residues. V lost 5 bases to trimming and J lost 3 bases; unmatched junction nucleotides: 17. Germline CDR1 and CDR2: LNHDA and SQIVND (reference sequence).

The rearrangement uses TRBV6-1 and TRBJ1-4; tentatively, D is TRBD1 (5 bases). The germline V gene encodes CDR1 MNHNS and CDR2 SASEGT. V gave up 4 bases and J gave up 8 bases, with 11 bases separating them. This CDR3 has 13 residues. The CDR3 protein is CASSGGRKEKLFF. For the CDR3, the DNA is TGTGCCAGCAGTGGGGGCCGGAAGGAAAAACTGTTTTTT.

This chain connects TRBV30 to TRBJ2-3; 9 nucleotides line up with TRBD2. The germline gives CDR1 GTSNPN, CDR2 SVGIG (reference sequence). The CDR3 has 19 residues. With 2 bases clipped from V and 4 bases from J, the junction kept 19 bases outside the gene matches. Here the CDR3 DNA reads TGTGCCTGGAGTCCACAGCGGAACCTAGCGGGGCCTCGGTCAGATACGCAGTATTTT. Protein sequence: CAWSPQRNLAGPRSDTQYF.

The chain carries TRBV2 and TRBJ1-2, with D possibly being TRBD1 (6 bases). Per the germline V gene, CDR1 is SNHLY and CDR2 is FYNNEI. There are 17 residues in the CDR3. Trimming took off 5 bases at V and 5 bases at J, with 24 bases between the two ends. The CDR3 protein is CASSWAKGVPQAYGYTF. Here the CDR3 DNA reads TGTGCCAGCAGTTGGGCCAAGGGGGTCCCCCAGGCTTATGGCTACACCTTC.

This clone was detected a few times. The CDR3 here is CASSRTGAGELFF. CDR3 DNA sequence: TGTGCCAGCAGCCGAACAGGGGCCGGGGAGCTGTTTTTT. This chain uses TRBV7-9 with TRBJ2-2; 7 nucleotides line up with TRBD1. The length of the CDR3 is 13 residues. The V gene end was trimmed by 5 bases and the J gene end by 6 bases; junction bases not matched to a gene: 3. Germline V lookup: CDR1 SEHNR, CDR2 FQNEAQ (reference sequence).

CDR3 coding DNA: TGTGCCAGCAGTCATCCGGGACAGGGGACCGGGGAGCTGTTTTTT. Amino acids: CASSHPGQGTGELFF. The chain couples TRBV5-4 to TRBJ2-2, with 10 positions matching TRBD1. Germline loops: CDR1 SGHNT, CDR2 YYREEE (reference sequence). With 5 bases clipped from V and 5 bases from J, the junction kept 6 bases outside the gene matches. The CDR3 is 15 residues long.

The chain combines TRBV7-2 with TRBJ2-2; D is perhaps TRBD1 (5 bases). Germline V gives CDR1 SGHTA, CDR2 FQGNSA. This CDR3 is 15 amino acids long. Trimming cost V 6 bases and J 6 bases, with 17 bases left between them. The CDR3 coding sequence is TGTGCCAGCAGATCCTGGCTAGTAGGGGCCGGGGAGCTGTTTTTT. It is translated as CASRSWLVGAGELFF.